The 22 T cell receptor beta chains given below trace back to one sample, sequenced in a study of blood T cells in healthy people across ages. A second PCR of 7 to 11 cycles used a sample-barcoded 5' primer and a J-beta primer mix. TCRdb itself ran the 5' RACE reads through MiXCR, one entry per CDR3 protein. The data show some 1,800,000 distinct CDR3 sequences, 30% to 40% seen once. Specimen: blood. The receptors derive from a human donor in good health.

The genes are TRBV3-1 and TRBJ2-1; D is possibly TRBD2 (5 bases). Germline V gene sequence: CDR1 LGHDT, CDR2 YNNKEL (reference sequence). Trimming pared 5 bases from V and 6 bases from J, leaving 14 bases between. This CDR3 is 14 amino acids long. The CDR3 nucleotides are TGTGCCAGCAGCGTGACGGGAATTTTCAATGAGCAGTTCTTC. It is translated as CASSVTGIFNEQFF.

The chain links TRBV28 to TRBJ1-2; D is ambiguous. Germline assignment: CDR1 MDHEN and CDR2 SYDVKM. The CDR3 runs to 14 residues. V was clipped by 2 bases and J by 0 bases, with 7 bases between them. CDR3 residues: CASSLQATNYGYTF. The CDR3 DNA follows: TGTGCCAGCAGTTTACAGGCGACTAACTATGGCTACACCTTC.

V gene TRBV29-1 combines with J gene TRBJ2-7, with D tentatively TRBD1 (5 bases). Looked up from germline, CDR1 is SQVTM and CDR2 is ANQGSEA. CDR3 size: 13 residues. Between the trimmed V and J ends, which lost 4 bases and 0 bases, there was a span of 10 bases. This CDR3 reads CSVARESSYEQYF. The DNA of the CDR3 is TGCAGCGTTGCCAGGGAAAGCTCCTACGAGCAGTACTTC.

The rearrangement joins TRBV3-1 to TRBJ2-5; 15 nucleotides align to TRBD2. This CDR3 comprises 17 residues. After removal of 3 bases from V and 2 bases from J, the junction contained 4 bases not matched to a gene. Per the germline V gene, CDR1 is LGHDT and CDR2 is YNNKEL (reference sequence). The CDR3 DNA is TGTGCCAGCAGCCACCAGGGACTAGCGGGGGGACAAGAGACCCAGTACTTC. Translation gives CASSHQGLAGGQETQYF.

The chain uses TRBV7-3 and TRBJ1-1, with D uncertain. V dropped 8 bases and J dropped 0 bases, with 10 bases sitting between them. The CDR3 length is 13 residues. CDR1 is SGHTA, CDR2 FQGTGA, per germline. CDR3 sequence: CASSKGLNTEAFF. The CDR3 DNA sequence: TGTGCCAGCTCAAAAGGCCTGAACACTGAAGCTTTCTTT.

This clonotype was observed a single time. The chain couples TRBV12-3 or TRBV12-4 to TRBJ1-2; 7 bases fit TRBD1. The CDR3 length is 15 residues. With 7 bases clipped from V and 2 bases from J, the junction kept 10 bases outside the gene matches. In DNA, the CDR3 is TGTGCCAGCATGAGGCCGACAGGGTCGAACTATGGCTACACCTTC. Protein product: CASMRPTGSNYGYTF.

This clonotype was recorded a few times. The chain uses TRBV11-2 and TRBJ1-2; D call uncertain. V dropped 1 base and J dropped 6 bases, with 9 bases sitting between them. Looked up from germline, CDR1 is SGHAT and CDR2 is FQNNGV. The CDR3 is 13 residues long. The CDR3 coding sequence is TGTGCCAGCAGCTTAGTATGGCGGCATGGCTACACCTTC. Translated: CASSLVWRHGYTF.

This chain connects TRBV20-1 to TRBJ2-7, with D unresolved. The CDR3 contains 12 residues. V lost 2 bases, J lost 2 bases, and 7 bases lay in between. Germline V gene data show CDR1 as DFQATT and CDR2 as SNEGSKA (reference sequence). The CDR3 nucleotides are TGCAGTGCTAGACCAGCTGCCTACGAGCAGTACTTC. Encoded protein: CSARPAAYEQYF.

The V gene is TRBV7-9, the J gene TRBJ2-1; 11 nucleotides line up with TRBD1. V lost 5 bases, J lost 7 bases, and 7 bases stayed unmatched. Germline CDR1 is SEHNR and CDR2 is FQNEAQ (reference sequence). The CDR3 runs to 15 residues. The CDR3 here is CASSTVGTGGNEQFF. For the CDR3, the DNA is TGTGCCAGCAGCACCGTCGGGACAGGGGGGAATGAGCAGTTCTTC.

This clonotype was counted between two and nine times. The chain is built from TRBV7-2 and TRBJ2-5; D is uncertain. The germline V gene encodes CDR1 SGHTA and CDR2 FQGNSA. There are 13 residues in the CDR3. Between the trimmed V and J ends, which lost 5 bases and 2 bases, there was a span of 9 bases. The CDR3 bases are TGTGCCAGCAGCATTGACTCTCAAGAGACCCAGTACTTC. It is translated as CASSIDSQETQYF.

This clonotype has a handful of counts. The CDR3 reads CASSSDLAKNIQYF. Written as DNA, the CDR3 is TGTGCCAGCAGTTCAGATCTAGCCAAAAACATTCAGTACTTC. This rearrangement joins TRBV27 to TRBJ2-4; D gene uncertain. This CDR3 contains 14 residues. The V end lost 4 bases, the J end lost 0 bases, and 7 bases lay between the germline ends. Germline CDR1 and CDR2: MNHEY and SMNVEV (reference sequence).

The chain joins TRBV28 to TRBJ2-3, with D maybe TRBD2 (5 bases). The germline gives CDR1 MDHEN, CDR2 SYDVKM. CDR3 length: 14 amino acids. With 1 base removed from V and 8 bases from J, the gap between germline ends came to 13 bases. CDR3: CASSLSAGRITQYF. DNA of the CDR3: TGTGCCAGCAGTTTATCCGCGGGTAGAATTACGCAGTATTTT.

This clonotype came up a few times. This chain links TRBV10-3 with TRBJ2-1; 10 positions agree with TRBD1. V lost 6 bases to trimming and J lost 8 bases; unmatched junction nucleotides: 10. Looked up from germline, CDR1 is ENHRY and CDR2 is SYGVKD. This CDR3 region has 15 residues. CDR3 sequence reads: CAISLRQGAVDEQFF. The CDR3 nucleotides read TGTGCCATCAGCCTTAGACAGGGGGCGGTGGATGAGCAGTTCTTC.

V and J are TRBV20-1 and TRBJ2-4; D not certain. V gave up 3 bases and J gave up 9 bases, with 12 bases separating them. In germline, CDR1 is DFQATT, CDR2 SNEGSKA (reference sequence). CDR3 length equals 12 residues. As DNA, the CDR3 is TGCAGTGCTAGGGCCCCCCCAGGCATTCAGTACTTC. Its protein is CSARAPPGIQYF.

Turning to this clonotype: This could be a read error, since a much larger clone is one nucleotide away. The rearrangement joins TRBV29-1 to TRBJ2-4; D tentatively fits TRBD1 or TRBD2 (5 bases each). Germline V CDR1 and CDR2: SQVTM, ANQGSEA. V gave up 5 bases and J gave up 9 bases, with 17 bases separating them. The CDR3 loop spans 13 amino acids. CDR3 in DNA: TGCAGCGTTAGATTGAGACGAGGGGTCATTCAGTACTTC. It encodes CSVRLRRGVIQYF.

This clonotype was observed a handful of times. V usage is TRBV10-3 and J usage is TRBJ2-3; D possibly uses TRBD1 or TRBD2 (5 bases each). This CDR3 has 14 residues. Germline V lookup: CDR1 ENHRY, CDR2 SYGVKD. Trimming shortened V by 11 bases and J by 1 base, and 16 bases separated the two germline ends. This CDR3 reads CAAREGLGTDTQYF. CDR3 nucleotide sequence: TGTGCCGCCCGCGAGGGGCTCGGCACAGATACGCAGTATTTT.

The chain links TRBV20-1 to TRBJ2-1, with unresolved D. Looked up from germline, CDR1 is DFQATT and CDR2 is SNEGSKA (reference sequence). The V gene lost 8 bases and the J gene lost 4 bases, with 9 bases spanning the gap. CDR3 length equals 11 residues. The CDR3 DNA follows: TGCAGTCGGGCCAGTTACAATGAGCAGTTCTTC. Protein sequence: CSRASYNEQFF.

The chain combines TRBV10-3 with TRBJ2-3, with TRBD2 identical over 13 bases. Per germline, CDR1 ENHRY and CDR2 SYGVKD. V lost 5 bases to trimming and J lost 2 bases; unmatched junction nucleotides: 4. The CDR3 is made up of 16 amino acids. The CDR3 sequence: CAISLGTSGDTDTQYF. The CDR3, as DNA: TGTGCCATCAGTCTCGGGACTAGCGGGGACACAGATACGCAGTATTTT.

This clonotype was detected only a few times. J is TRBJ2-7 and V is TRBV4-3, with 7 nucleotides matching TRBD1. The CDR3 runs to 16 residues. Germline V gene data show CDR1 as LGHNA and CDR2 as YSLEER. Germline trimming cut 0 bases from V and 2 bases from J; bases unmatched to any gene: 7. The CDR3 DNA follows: TGCGCCAGCAGCCAAGAGTTGACAGGGAGAACCTACGAGCAGTACTTC. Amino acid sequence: CASSQELTGRTYEQYF.

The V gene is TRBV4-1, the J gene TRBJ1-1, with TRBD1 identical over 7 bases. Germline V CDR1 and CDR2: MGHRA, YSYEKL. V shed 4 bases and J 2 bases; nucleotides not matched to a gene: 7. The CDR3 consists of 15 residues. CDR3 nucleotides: TGCGCCAGCAGCCTAAGGGGACAGATTAACACTGAAGCTTTCTTT. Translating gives CASSLRGQINTEAFF.

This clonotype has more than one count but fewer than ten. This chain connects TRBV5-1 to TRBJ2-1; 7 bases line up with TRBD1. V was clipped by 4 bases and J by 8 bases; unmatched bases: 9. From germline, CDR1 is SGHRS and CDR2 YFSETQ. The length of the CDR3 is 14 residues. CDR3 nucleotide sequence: TGCGCCAGCAGCCCCCAGACAGGGAGCGATGAGCAGTTCTTC. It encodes CASSPQTGSDEQFF.

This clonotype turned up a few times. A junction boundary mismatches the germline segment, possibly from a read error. The CDR3 loop reads CASSRGRLETQYF. Here the CDR3 DNA reads TGTGCCAGCAGTAGGGGACGTCTGGAGACTCAGTACTTC. The chain uses TRBV2 and TRBJ2-5, with D perhaps given as TRBD1 or TRBD2 (5 bases each). Looked up from germline, CDR1 is SNHLY and CDR2 is FYNNEI. The CDR3 runs to 13 residues.